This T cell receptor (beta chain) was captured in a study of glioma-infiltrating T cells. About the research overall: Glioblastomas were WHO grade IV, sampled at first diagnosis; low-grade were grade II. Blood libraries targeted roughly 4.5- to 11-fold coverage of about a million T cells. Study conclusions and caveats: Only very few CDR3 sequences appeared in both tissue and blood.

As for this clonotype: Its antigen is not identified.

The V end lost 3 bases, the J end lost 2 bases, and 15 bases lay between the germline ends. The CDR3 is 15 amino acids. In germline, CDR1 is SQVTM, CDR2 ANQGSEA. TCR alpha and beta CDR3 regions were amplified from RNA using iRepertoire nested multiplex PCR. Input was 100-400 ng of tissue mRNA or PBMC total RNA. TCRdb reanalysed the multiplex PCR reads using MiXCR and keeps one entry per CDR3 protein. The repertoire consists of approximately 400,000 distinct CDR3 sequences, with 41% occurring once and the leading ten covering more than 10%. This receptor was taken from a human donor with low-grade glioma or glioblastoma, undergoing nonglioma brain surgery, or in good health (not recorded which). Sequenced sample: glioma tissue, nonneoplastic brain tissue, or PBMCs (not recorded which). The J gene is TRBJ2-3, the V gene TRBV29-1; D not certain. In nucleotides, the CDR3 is TGCAGCGTTGATGGTCTTCCGGAAATCACAGATACGCAGTATTTT. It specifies CSVDGLPEITDTQYF.